This TCR beta chain stems from a study of blood T cell repertoires in COVID-19. Study in general: The origin of the acute and convalescent COVID-19 samples was the United States, Italy and Spain.

Some clones are missing from TCRdb's copy, which holds only in-frame ones; the method was immunoSEQ multiplex PCR. The table has around 310,000 clones, approximately 90% seen once; the top ten hold over 9%. Enrolled through a virtual design, the participants were between 18 and 89 years of age and came from about two dozen US areas. Recovered Cohort 3 donors showed two negative PCRs, clearance, or symptom resolution. Trimming took off 3 bases at V and 2 bases at J, with 8 bases between the two ends. The V gene's germline CDR1 is LGHDT and CDR2 YNNKEL (reference sequence). The CDR3 covers 14 residues.

This receptor was obtained from a woman in her thirties or forties who had recovered from COVID-19. V and J are TRBV3-1 (or the pseudogene TRBV3-2) and TRBJ1-5; D unclear. Sequencing used PBMCs or T cells enriched from blood (not recorded which). CDR3 DNA: TGTGCCAGCAGCCAGAGGGATGGCAATCAGCCCCAGCATTTT. It is translated as CASSQRDGNQPQHF.